These 10 T cell receptor beta chains originate from one sample sequenced in a study of blood T cell repertoires in COVID-19. Some clones are missing from TCRdb's copy, which holds only in-frame ones; the method was immunoSEQ multiplex PCR. This repertoire shows some 260,000 clones, 84% found once; its top ten account for roughly 4%. Material: PBMCs or T cells enriched from blood (not recorded which). Receptors were obtained from a man aged 25-40 years with acute COVID-19.

V is TRBV7-3 and J is TRBJ2-3; TRBD2 matches 10 bases. The V gene end was trimmed by 5 bases and the J gene end by 2 bases; junction bases not matched to a gene: 7. Germline V gene data show CDR1 as SGHTA and CDR2 as FQGTGA. CDR3 length: 16 amino acids. The CDR3 protein is CASSRAGLADTDTQYF. The DNA for the CDR3 is TGTGCCAGCAGCCGAGCTGGACTAGCGGACACAGATACGCAGTATTTT.

The V gene is TRBV10-1, the J gene TRBJ2-7; TRBD2 matches at 11 bases. Germline V lookup: CDR1 WNHNN, CDR2 SYGVQD (reference sequence). The ends lost 7 bases at V and 11 bases at J; junction bases unmatched: 19. The CDR3 runs 16 residues. The CDR3 nucleotides read TGCGCCAGCACTAAACAGGGACTAGCGGCAGCTCGACGCGAGTACGTC. Translated: CASTKQGLAAARREYV.

This clone appeared once. The V and J genes are TRBV19 and TRBJ2-5, with 7 bases that match TRBD1. The germline gives CDR1 LNHDA, CDR2 SQIVND (reference sequence). V shed 1 base, J shed 2 bases, and the junction held 4 bases outside the gene matches. This CDR3 is 15 amino acids long. The CDR3 loop is CASSIVGTDQETQYF. For the CDR3, the DNA is TGTGCCAGTAGTATAGTCGGGACAGATCAAGAGACCCAGTACTTC.

As regards this clone: Other DNA sequences in this sample translate to the same CDR3. V is TRBV6-5 and J is TRBJ2-7; 8 bases agree with TRBD1. The V segment lost 5 bases and the J segment 2 bases; nucleotides outside the gene matches: 2. This CDR3 comprises 13 residues. Germline CDR1 is MNHEY and CDR2 is SVGAGI. The CDR3 region has the DNA TGTGCCAGCAGTCGACAGGGGACCTACGAGCAGTACGTC. Translation gives CASSRQGTYEQYV.

V gene TRBV28 combines with J gene TRBJ1-5, with 10 bases lining up with TRBD1. There are 13 residues in the CDR3. Trimming took 9 bases from V and 4 from J; bases not matched to a gene: 3. Germline lookup yields CDR1 MDHEN and CDR2 SYDVKM. The CDR3 spells CASLDRGNQPQHF. In DNA form, the CDR3 reads TGTGCCAGTCTGGACAGGGGGAATCAGCCCCAGCATTTT. Full variable domain (missing parts from reference TRBV28 and TRBJ1-5): DVKVTQSSRYLVKRTGEKVFLECVQDMDHENMFWYRQDPGLGLRLIYFSYDVKMKEKGDIPEGYSVSREKKERFSLILESASTNQTSMYLCASLDRGNQPQHFGDGTRLSIL.

J is TRBJ1-5 and V is TRBV7-6, with 8 bases that match TRBD1. Per the germline V gene, CDR1 is SGHVS and CDR2 is FNYEAQ. The CDR3 is 15 amino acids. V lost 1 base, J lost 11 bases, and 10 bases stayed unmatched. CDR3 sequence: CASSLDPGTGRAQHF. CDR3 sequence (DNA): TGTGCCAGCAGCTTAGATCCCGGGACAGGTCGAGCCCAGCATTTT.

The V call is TRBV21-1, the J call TRBJ1-1; the table's D call, TRBD1, has no DNA check behind it. TRBV21-1 is designated a pseudogene. The CDR3 runs to 14 residues. CDR3 protein: CASRKMAGRVSAFF. Here the CDR3 DNA reads TGTGCCAGCAGAAAAATGGCCGGCAGGGTTTCGGCTTTCTTT.

J is TRBJ2-1 and V is TRBV12-5; the match to TRBD2 covers 11 bases. Germline V gene sequence: CDR1 LGHNT, CDR2 FRNRAP. Trimming at V came to 0 bases and at J to 1 base, leaving 5 bases not matched to a gene. The length of the CDR3 is 18 residues. The CDR3: CASGLVLAGGPSYNEQFF. In DNA form, the CDR3 reads TGTGCTAGTGGTTTGGTATTAGCGGGAGGGCCGTCCTACAATGAGCAGTTCTTC.

The chain combines TRBV19 with TRBJ1-6, with a tentative D call TRBD1 (6 bases). The V gene's germline CDR1 is LNHDA and CDR2 SQIVND (reference sequence). V shed 7 bases and J shed 11 bases, with 21 bases lying between them. The CDR3 is 15 residues long. CDR3 nucleotide sequence: TGTGCCAGTAAAGAATCAGGGGTCTTAGGGACACCCCTCCACTTT. Protein product: CASKESGVLGTPLHF. Looking up the rest from reference TRBV19 and TRBJ1-6 gives the full variable domain: DGGITQSPKYLFRKEGQNVTLSCEQNLNHDAMYWYRQDPGQGLRLIYYSQIVNDFQKGDIAEGYSVSREKKESFPLTVTSAQKNPTAFYLCASKESGVLGTPLHFGNGTRLTVT.

The chain employs TRBV3-1 (or the pseudogene TRBV3-2) and TRBJ2-5; 11 nucleotides match TRBD2. CDR3 size: 15 residues. The V and J ends lost 1 base and 4 bases, in that order; junction bases with no gene match: 2. Germline values: CDR1 LGHDT, CDR2 YNNKEL (reference sequence). The CDR3 is CASSQALAGGETQYF. DNA for the CDR3: TGTGCCAGCAGCCAAGCCCTAGCGGGGGGAGAGACCCAGTACTTC.